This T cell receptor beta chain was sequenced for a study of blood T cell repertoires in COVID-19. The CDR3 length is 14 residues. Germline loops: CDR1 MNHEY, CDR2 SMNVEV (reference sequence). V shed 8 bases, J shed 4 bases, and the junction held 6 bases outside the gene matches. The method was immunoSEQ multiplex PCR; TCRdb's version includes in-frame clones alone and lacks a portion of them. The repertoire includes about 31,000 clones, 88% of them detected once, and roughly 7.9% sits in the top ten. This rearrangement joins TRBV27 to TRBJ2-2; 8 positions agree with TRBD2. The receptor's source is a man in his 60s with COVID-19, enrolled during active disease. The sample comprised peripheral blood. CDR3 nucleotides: TGTGCCAGCTCCGGGACTAGTGGCACCGGGGAGCTGTTTTTT. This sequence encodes CASSGTSGTGELFF.